This T cell receptor (beta chain) was found in a study of cytomegalovirus exposure and HLA in healthy donors. Study summary: The Caucasian-associated ancestry cluster held over 65% of 300 to 500 genotyped donors. Regarding the study as a whole: The productive fraction for most TCR beta V segments was about 90% or about 30% in an earlier analysis. HLA alleles were associated with some 17,000 TCR beta sequences in a later analysis at 0.05 false discovery rate.

The primer mix had 60 Vbeta and 13 Jbeta primers. Measured with immunoSEQ multiplex PCR; TCRdb has only the in-frame clones, and not every one. The repertoire holds approximately 170,000 clones, with 70% to 90% as singletons. Remarks on this clone: Its cognate antigen is unknown.

CDR3 size: 17 residues. V was cut by 3 bases and J by 4 bases, with 22 bases left in between. The germline gives CDR1 MGHDK, CDR2 SYGVNS. The chain links TRBV25-1 to TRBJ2-7; the D gene is possibly TRBD1 (8 bases). The source is a male donor in good health and CMV-seronegative. The sample comprised PBMCs. DNA for the CDR3: TGTGCCAGCAGTGACGCGGGGGTGACCAGGGGGCGTTACGAGCAGTACTTC. Translating it yields CASSDAGVTRGRYEQYF.